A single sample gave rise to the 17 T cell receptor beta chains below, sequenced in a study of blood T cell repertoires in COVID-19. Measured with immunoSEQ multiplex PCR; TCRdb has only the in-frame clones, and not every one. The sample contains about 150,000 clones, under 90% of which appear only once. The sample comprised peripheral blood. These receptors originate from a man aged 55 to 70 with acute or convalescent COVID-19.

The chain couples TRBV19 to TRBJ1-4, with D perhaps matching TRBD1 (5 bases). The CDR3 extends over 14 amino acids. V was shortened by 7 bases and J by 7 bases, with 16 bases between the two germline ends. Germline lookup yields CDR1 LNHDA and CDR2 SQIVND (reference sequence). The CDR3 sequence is CASNRAGLGEKLFF. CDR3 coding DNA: TGTGCCAGTAATCGGGCAGGGCTAGGTGAAAAACTGTTTTTT. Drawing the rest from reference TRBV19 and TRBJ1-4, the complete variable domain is DGGITQSPKYLFRKEGQNVTLSCEQNLNHDAMYWYRQDPGQGLRLIYYSQIVNDFQKGDIAEGYSVSREKKESFPLTVTSAQKNPTAFYLCASNRAGLGEKLFFGSGTQLSVL.

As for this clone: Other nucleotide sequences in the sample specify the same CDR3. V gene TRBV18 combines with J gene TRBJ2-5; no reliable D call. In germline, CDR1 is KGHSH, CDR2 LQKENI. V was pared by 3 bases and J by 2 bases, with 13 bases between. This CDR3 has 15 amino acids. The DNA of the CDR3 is TGTGCCAGCTCACCGTTAGCAGTTAATCAAGAGACCCAGTACTTC. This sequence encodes CASSPLAVNQETQYF.

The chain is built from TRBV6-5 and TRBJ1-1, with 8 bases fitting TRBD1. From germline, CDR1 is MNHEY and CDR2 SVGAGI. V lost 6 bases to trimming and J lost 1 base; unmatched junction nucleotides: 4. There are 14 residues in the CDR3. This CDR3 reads CASRQGAANTEAFF. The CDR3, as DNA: TGTGCCAGCAGGCAGGGGGCGGCGAACACTGAAGCTTTCTTT.

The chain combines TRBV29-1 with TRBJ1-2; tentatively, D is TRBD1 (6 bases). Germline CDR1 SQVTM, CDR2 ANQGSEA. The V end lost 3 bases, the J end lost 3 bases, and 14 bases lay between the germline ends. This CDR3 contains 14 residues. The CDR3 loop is CSVEATGSDYGYTF. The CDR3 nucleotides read TGCAGCGTTGAGGCAACAGGGTCTGACTATGGCTACACCTTC.

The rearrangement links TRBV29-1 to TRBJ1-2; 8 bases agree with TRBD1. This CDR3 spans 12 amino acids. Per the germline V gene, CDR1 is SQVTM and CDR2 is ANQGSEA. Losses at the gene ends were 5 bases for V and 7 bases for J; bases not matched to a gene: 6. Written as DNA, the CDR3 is TGCAGCGTTTACACAGGGGGTCTTGGCTACACCTTC. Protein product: CSVYTGGLGYTF.

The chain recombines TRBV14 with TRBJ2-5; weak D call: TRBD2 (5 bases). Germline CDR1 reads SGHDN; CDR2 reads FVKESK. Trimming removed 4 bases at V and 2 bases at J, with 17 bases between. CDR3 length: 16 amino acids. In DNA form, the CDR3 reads TGTGCCAGCAGCCCCCAAAGGAGCGGCATGCAAGAGACCCAGTACTTC. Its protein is CASSPQRSGMQETQYF.

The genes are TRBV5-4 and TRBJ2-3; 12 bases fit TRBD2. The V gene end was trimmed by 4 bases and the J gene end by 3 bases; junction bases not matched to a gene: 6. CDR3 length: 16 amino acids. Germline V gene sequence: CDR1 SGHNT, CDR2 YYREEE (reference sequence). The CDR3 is CASSTSGGPVTDTQYF. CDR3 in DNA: TGTGCCAGCAGCACTAGCGGGGGGCCCGTGACAGATACGCAGTATTTT.

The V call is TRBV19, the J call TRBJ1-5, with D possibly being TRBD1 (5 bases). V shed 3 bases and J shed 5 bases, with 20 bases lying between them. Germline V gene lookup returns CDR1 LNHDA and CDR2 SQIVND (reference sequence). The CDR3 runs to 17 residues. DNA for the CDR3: TGTGCCAGTAGTATCCGTCGGGGGGGTAGGGGCGATCAGCCCCAGCATTTT. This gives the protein CASSIRRGGRGDQPQHF.

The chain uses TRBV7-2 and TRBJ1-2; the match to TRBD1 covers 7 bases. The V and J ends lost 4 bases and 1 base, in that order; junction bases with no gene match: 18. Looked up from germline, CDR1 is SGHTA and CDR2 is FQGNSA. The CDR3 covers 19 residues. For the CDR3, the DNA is TGTGCCAGCAGCTCCTACCCCGGGACAGAAGTATACCGTAACTATGGCTACACCTTC. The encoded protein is CASSSYPGTEVYRNYGYTF.

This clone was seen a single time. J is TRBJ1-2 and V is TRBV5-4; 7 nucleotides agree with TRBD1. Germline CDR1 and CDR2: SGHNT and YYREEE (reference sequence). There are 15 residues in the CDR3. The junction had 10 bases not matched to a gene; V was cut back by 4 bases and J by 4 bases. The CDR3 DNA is TGTGCCAGCAGCCCTCGGGCAGGGGGTGTCTATGGCTACACCTTC. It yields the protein CASSPRAGGVYGYTF. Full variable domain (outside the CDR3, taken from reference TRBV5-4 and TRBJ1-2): ETGVTQSPTHLIKTRGQQVTLRCSSQSGHNTVSWYQQALGQGPQFIFQYYREEENGRGNFPPRFSGLQFPNYSSELNVNALELDDSALYLCASSPRAGGVYGYTFGSGTRLTVV.

CDR3 coding DNA: TGCGCCAGCAAGGACAGGGGGCGCGAGCAGTACTTC. Amino acids: CASKDRGREQYF. The chain couples TRBV5-1 to TRBJ2-7, with 11 bases aligning to TRBD1. This CDR3 contains 12 residues. CDR1 and CDR2 (germline): SGHRS, YFSETQ. Trimming at V came to 6 bases and at J to 6 bases, leaving 2 bases not matched to a gene.

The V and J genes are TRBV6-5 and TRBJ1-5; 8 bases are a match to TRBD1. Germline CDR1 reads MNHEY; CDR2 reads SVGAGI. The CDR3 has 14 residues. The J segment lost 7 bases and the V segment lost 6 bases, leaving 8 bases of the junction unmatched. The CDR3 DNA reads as TGTGCCAGCAGCCAGGACAGGGTGGAACAGCCCCAGCATTTT. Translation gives CASSQDRVEQPQHF.

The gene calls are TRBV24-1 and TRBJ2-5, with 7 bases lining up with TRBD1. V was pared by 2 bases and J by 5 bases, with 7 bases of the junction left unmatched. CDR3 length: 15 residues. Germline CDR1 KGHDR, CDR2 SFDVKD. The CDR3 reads CATSDWSGGLETQYF. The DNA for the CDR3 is TGTGCCACCAGTGATTGGTCAGGGGGTCTGGAGACCCAGTACTTC.

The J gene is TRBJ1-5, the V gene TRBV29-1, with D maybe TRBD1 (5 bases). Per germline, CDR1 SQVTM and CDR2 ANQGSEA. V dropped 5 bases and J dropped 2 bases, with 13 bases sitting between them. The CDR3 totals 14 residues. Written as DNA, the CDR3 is TGCAGCGTTTCAAGGGGAAATCGCAATCAGCCCCAGCATTTT. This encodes CSVSRGNRNQPQHF.

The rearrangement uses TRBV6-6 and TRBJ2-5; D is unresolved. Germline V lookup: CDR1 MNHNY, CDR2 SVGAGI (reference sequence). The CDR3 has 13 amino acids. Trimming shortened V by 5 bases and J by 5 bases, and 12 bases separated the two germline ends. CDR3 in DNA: TGTGCCAGCAGTCTAGTTTTATCGGAGACCCAGTACTTC. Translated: CASSLVLSETQYF.

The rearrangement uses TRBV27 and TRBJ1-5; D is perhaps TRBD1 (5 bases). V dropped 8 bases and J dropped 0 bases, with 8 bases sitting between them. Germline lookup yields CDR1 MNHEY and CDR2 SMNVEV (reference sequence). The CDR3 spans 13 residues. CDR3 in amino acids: CASWDFSNQPQHF. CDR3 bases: TGTGCCAGCTGGGACTTTAGCAATCAGCCCCAGCATTTT.

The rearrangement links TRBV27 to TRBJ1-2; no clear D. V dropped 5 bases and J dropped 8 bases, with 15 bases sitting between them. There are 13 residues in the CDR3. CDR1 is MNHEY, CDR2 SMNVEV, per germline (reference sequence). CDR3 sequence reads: CASSPRPGRGYTF. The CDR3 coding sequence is TGTGCCAGCAGTCCACGACCCGGGAGGGGCTACACCTTC.